The 32 T cell receptor beta chains in this list originate from one sample, sequenced in a study of post-analysis software for immune sequencing data. Unique molecular identifiers were present in the TCR beta cDNA libraries. TCRdb called the PCR reads again in MiXCR, with one record for every CDR3 protein. The data show a few hundred thousand distinct CDR3 sequences, about 40% seen once. Overall study results and limits: Elevated frequency relative to controls characterized a handful of TRBV segments in patients, TRBV5-6, TRBV5-1 and TRBV20-1 among them.

What these receptors recognize is not known. The sample consisted of blood. These receptors all stem from a girl between 10 and 17 years old with multiple sclerosis.

This clonotype was observed a few times. This chain links TRBV7-9 with TRBJ2-7, with 7 bases aligning to TRBD2. V lost 5 bases, J lost 6 bases, and 7 bases stayed unmatched. The length of the CDR3 is 13 residues. Germline V CDR1 and CDR2: SEHNR, FQNEAQ (reference sequence). The CDR3: CASSPPTSSEQYF. The CDR3 DNA follows: TGTGCCAGCAGCCCTCCGACTAGCAGCGAGCAGTACTTC.

This clonotype was counted many times. The V gene is TRBV2, the J gene TRBJ2-7; perhaps TRBD2 as D (5 bases). Germline values: CDR1 SNHLY, CDR2 FYNNEI. The CDR3 covers 14 residues. Deletions cut 4 bases from V and 0 bases from J, with 10 bases between. The CDR3 DNA reads as TGTGCCAGCAGTGTGGACGGGAACTCCTACGAGCAGTACTTC. Translating gives CASSVDGNSYEQYF.

This clonotype came up many times. This rearrangement joins TRBV6-5 to TRBJ1-2, with D possibly TRBD1 on 5 matching bases. V lost 6 bases, J lost 6 bases, and 14 bases lay in between. The germline gives CDR1 MNHEY, CDR2 SVGAGI. The CDR3 loop spans 13 amino acids. Here the CDR3 DNA reads TGTGCCAGCAGACGGGACTGGGCCGATGGCTACACCTTC. Translation: CASRRDWADGYTF.

This clonotype was picked up many times. The chain combines TRBV7-6 with TRBJ1-6, with D hard to call. The V end was cut by 5 bases, the J end by 8 bases, with 16 bases between. CDR1 SGHVS and CDR2 FNYEAQ come from the germline V gene. CDR3 length equals 15 residues. The CDR3 loop reads CASSADILSDSPLHF. DNA of the CDR3: TGTGCCAGCAGCGCAGACATCCTCTCGGATTCACCCCTCCACTTT.

A note on this clonotype: The junction differs from germline at one of its ends, possibly a read error. In DNA, the CDR3 is TGCAACGTTGAAGATCGCAGGGAGAGGAACCACGAGCAGTACTTC. It translates to CNVEDRRERNHEQYF. The chain carries TRBV29-1 and TRBJ2-7; the D gene could be TRBD1 or TRBD2 (5 bases each). The CDR3 is made up of 15 amino acids. Germline CDR1 reads SQVTM; CDR2 reads ANQGSEA.

This clonotype has at least ten counts. This sequence joins TRBV20-1 and TRBJ2-5; 9 nucleotides match TRBD2. J gave up 3 bases and V 0 bases, and 5 bases lay outside the gene matches. The CDR3 is 15 amino acids. The germline CDR1 and CDR2 sequences are DFQATT and SNEGSKA (reference sequence). The CDR3 DNA sequence: TGCAGTGCTAGAGACCACCCTAGCGGGAAAGAGACCCAGTACTTC. This sequence encodes CSARDHPSGKETQYF.

This clonotype was counted ten times or more. The V gene is TRBV5-1, the J gene TRBJ1-5; 8 bases match TRBD1. The germline gives CDR1 SGHRS, CDR2 YFSETQ. CDR3 length equals 14 residues. Trimming at V came to 4 bases and at J to 3 bases, leaving 3 bases not matched to a gene. The CDR3 loop is CASSLGQDNQPQHF. Written as DNA, the CDR3 is TGCGCCAGCAGCCTGGGACAGGACAATCAGCCCCAGCATTTT.

Turning to this clonotype: Possible read error: a much larger clone is one base away. The rearrangement uses TRBV5-5 and TRBJ2-7; 9 bases align to TRBD1. This CDR3 comprises 15 residues. CDR1 and CDR2 (germline): SGHKS, YYEKEE (reference sequence). The CDR3 bases are TGTGCCGGCAGCTTCACCGGGACAGGGTCCTACGAGCAGTACTTC. This encodes CAGSFTGTGSYEQYF.

This clonotype was detected many times. This sequence joins TRBV5-1 and TRBJ1-2; 8 bases fit TRBD1. The CDR3 consists of 15 residues. Looked up from germline, CDR1 is SGHRS and CDR2 is YFSETQ. The junction had 10 bases not matched to a gene; V was cut back by 4 bases and J by 5 bases. This CDR3 is CASSATGEAKYGYTF. CDR3 sequence (DNA): TGCGCCAGCAGCGCGACAGGGGAGGCCAAATATGGCTACACCTTC. The full variable domain, completed using reference TRBV5-1 and TRBJ1-2, is KAGVTQTPRYLIKTRGQQVTLSCSPISGHRSVSWYQQTPGQGLQFLFEYFSETQRNKGNFPGRFSGRQFSNSRSEMNVSTLELGDSALYLCASSATGEAKYGYTFGSGTRLTVV.

This clonotype was observed a handful of times. This sequence joins TRBV3-1 and TRBJ2-6, with 9 nucleotides matching TRBD1. Trimming removed 3 bases from V and 0 bases from J; junction bases left unmatched: 15. Per germline, CDR1 LGHDT and CDR2 YNNKEL (reference sequence). The CDR3 runs to 21 residues. The DNA for the CDR3 is TGTGCCAGCAGCCATGAGTTAAACTTGGACAGGGGAAGCTCTGGGGCCAACGTCCTGACTTTC. Translation: CASSHELNLDRGSSGANVLTF.

J is TRBJ2-7 and V is TRBV20-1, with D maybe TRBD1 (5 bases). Trimming shortened V by 3 bases and J by 4 bases, and 10 bases separated the two germline ends. The germline V gene encodes CDR1 DFQATT and CDR2 SNEGSKA (reference sequence). CDR3 size: 12 residues. The CDR3 sequence: CSASRQTYEQYF. Written as DNA, the CDR3 is TGCAGTGCTAGCAGACAGACATACGAGCAGTACTTC.

The gene calls are TRBV10-3 and TRBJ2-1; no definite D call. The end of the DNA aligns better with TRBJ2-7, so the J call may be wrong. The CDR3 is 11 residues long. From germline, CDR1 is ENHRY and CDR2 SYGVKD. The CDR3: CAISSVQQQYF. CDR3 nucleotides: TGTGCCATCAGTAGCGTTCAACAGCAGTACTTC.

The gene calls are TRBV20-1 and TRBJ2-1; 16 bases agree with TRBD2. J lost 3 bases, V lost 5 bases, and 7 bases had no gene match. CDR3 size: 17 residues. CDR1 is DFQATT and CDR2 is SNEGSKA in the germline V gene (reference sequence). As DNA, the CDR3 is TGCAGTGCTCCAGGGACTAGCGGGAGGGAACACTACAATGAGCAGTTCTTC. Amino acids: CSAPGTSGREHYNEQFF.

This clonotype was counted ten times or more. The chain recombines TRBV20-1 with TRBJ2-7; 8 bases agree with TRBD2. The CDR3 runs 17 residues. The trim removed 0 bases at V and 6 bases at J, leaving 16 bases unmatched. Per the germline V gene, CDR1 is DFQATT and CDR2 is SNEGSKA (reference sequence). DNA for the CDR3: TGCAGTGCTAGAGACCCCCTACCGGGAGGGCCCTCGTGCGAGCAGTACTTC. As protein: CSARDPLPGGPSCEQYF.

About this clonotype itself: The junction differs from germline at one of its ends, possibly a read error. The rearrangement uses TRBV6-1 and TRBJ2-3, with 11 bases identical to TRBD2. The CDR3 loop spans 16 amino acids. Germline V gene data show CDR1 as MNHNS and CDR2 as SASEGT. CDR3 amino acids: CACSEASGGRTDTQYF. The CDR3 nucleotides read TGTGCCTGCAGTGAAGCTAGCGGGGGGCGCACAGATACGCAGTATTTT.

A single count supports this clonotype. This clone may be a read error of a much larger clone one base away. This chain connects TRBV10-3 to TRBJ2-1; 7 bases are shared with TRBD1. CDR3 size: 12 residues. CDR1 is ENHRY, CDR2 SYGVKD, per germline. The DNA for the CDR3 is TGTGCCATCGGGACAGTACTCAATGAGCAGCTCTTC. Its protein is CAIGTVLNEQLF.

The V and J genes are TRBV10-3 and TRBJ2-3, with D perhaps matching TRBD1 (6 bases). Germline V gene data show CDR1 as ENHRY and CDR2 as SYGVKD. Trimming removed 6 bases from V and 3 bases from J, with 13 bases in between. The CDR3 has 14 residues. CDR3 residues: CAIRTSGETDTQYF. The CDR3 DNA follows: TGTGCCATCAGGACCTCAGGGGAAACAGATACGCAGTATTTT.

The chain is built from TRBV5-1 and TRBJ2-6; TRBD1 matches at 7 bases. V shed 4 bases, J shed 2 bases, and the junction held 12 bases outside the gene matches. Germline-derived CDR1 and CDR2 are SGHRS and YFSETQ. This CDR3 contains 18 residues. CDR3 region: CASSPRQGNRAGANVLTF. The DNA of the CDR3 is TGCGCCAGCAGCCCAAGACAGGGAAACCGGGCTGGGGCCAACGTCCTGACTTTC.

This clonotype was detected only a few times. The rearrangement uses TRBV28 and TRBJ2-2; TRBD2 agrees at 7 bases. The germline gives CDR1 MDHEN, CDR2 SYDVKM. The V and J ends lost 10 bases and 4 bases, in that order; junction bases with no gene match: 12. The CDR3 has 15 amino acids. The CDR3, as DNA: TGTGCCATCAGGGAAGCGGGGTCGGGCACCGGGGAGCTGTTTTTT. Its translation is CAIREAGSGTGELFF.

This clonotype was observed at least ten times. This rearrangement joins TRBV5-1 to TRBJ2-1; D is tentatively TRBD1 or TRBD2 (5 bases each). The CDR3 totals 19 residues. The ends were cut back, 6 bases at V and 0 bases at J, with 25 bases in the middle. Germline V gene lookup returns CDR1 SGHRS and CDR2 YFSETQ. CDR3 in amino acids: CASTPGRTLVDHSYNEQFF. In nucleotides, the CDR3 is TGCGCCAGCACCCCGGGGCGGACTCTTGTTGATCACTCCTACAATGAGCAGTTCTTC. Drawing the rest from reference TRBV5-1 and TRBJ2-1, the complete variable domain is KAGVTQTPRYLIKTRGQQVTLSCSPISGHRSVSWYQQTPGQGLQFLFEYFSETQRNKGNFPGRFSGRQFSNSRSEMNVSTLELGDSALYLCASTPGRTLVDHSYNEQFFGPGTRLTVL.

This clonotype has a count of ten or more. The chain joins TRBV9 to TRBJ2-6; D tentatively reads TRBD1 or TRBD2 (5 bases each). CDR3 size: 13 residues. Trimming pared 8 bases from V and 4 bases from J, leaving 10 bases between. CDR1 is SGDLS and CDR2 is YYNGEE in the germline V gene. The CDR3 is CASGTAGANVLTF. The CDR3 DNA reads TGTGCCAGTGGGACGGCGGGGGCCAACGTCCTGACTTTC.

The table lists this clonotype with a few counts. The chain joins TRBV2 to TRBJ2-7, with TRBD2 as a possible D gene (6 bases). This CDR3 is 18 amino acids long. The germline gives CDR1 SNHLY, CDR2 FYNNEI. V lost 2 bases and J lost 1, with 21 bases in between. The CDR3 region is CASSEKSRKRVFSYEQYF. The CDR3 coding sequence is TGTGCCAGCAGTGAAAAGTCTCGTAAGCGGGTTTTTTCCTACGAGCAGTACTTC.

This clonotype has more than one count but fewer than ten. V gene TRBV7-9 combines with J gene TRBJ2-3; maybe TRBD1 (8 bases). The CDR3 consists of 13 residues. The germline CDR1 and CDR2 sequences are SEHNR and FQNEAQ (reference sequence). The CDR3 DNA is TGTGTTGCGGGGGACAGGCAAAAGGATACGCAGTATTTT. Its translation: CVAGDRQKDTQYF.

The chain joins TRBV21-1 to TRBJ1-2; the DNA was not used to check the table's D call, TRBD1. TRBV21-1 is a recognized pseudogene. This CDR3 is built from 14 residues. The chain's CDR3 is CASSAGTAAGGYTF. The CDR3 nucleotides read TGTGCCAGCAGCGCAGGGACAGCCGCGGGGGGCTACACCTTC.

This clonotype appeared a few times. V usage is TRBV7-9 and J usage is TRBJ1-2; the D is unclear. Deletions cut 7 bases from V and 3 bases from J, with 15 bases between. The CDR3 runs 14 residues. Germline assignment: CDR1 SEHNR and CDR2 FQNEAQ (reference sequence). CDR3: CASTRREDDYGYTF. CDR3 nucleotides: TGTGCCAGCACCAGGAGAGAAGATGACTATGGCTACACCTTC.

This clonotype was recorded many times. This rearrangement joins TRBV28 to TRBJ1-5, with D unresolved. CDR1 is MDHEN, CDR2 SYDVKM, per germline. The CDR3 has 12 amino acids. V dropped 10 bases and J dropped 0 bases, with 7 bases sitting between them. Written as DNA, the CDR3 is TGTGCCACCGACTATAGCAATCAGCCCCAGCATTTT. Protein product: CATDYSNQPQHF.

In this sample, this clonotype turned up a few times. A much larger clone lies a single base off, so this may be a read error. This chain uses TRBV24-1 with TRBJ2-5; D is unclear. The germline V gene encodes CDR1 KGHDR and CDR2 SFDVKD. The CDR3 sequence is 15 residues long. Trimming cost V 3 bases and J 2 bases, with 12 bases left between them. The CDR3 loop reads CATSDPAGGQETQYF. The CDR3 bases are TGTGCCACCAGTGATCCTGCCGGCGGACAAGAGACCCAGTACTTC.

This clonotype was detected many times. The V and J genes are TRBV20-1 and TRBJ2-3; 10 nucleotides align to TRBD2. The CDR3 consists of 15 residues. After removal of 1 base from V and 4 bases from J, the junction contained 5 bases not matched to a gene. The germline gives CDR1 DFQATT, CDR2 SNEGSKA (reference sequence). The DNA for the CDR3 is TGCAGTGCTAGAGGCCTAGCGGGAGTTGCAGATACGCAGTATTTT. It specifies CSARGLAGVADTQYF.

There are a few counts of this clonotype. In DNA, the CDR3 is TGCGCCAGCAGCCAAGATATAAGCTATGGCTACACCTTC. Residues: CASSQDISYGYTF. The rearrangement links TRBV4-3 to TRBJ1-2; D not resolved. The CDR3 has 13 residues. The V end lost 0 bases, the J end lost 4 bases, and 6 bases lay between the germline ends. Germline assignment: CDR1 LGHNA and CDR2 YSLEER.

This chain uses TRBV2 with TRBJ2-3, with TRBD2 matching 10 bases. The germline V gene has CDR1 SNHLY and CDR2 FYNNEI. This CDR3 spans 16 amino acids. The V and J ends lost 6 bases and 2 bases, in that order; junction bases with no gene match: 8. For the CDR3, the DNA is TGTGCCAGCAGGAGGACTAGCGGCCTTAACACAGATACGCAGTATTTT. The encoded protein is CASRRTSGLNTDTQYF.

The chain combines TRBV13 with TRBJ2-3, with D hard to call. The germline V gene has CDR1 PRHDT and CDR2 FYEKMQ (reference sequence). The CDR3 extends over 12 amino acids. Deletions cut 3 bases from V and 4 bases from J, with 5 bases between. For the CDR3, the DNA is TGTGCCAGCAGCTTGTTGGCAGATACGCAGTATTTT. This sequence encodes CASSLLADTQYF.

The rearrangement joins TRBV29-1 to TRBJ2-3; D not resolved. The germline CDR1 and CDR2 sequences are SQVTM and ANQGSEA. The V and J ends lost 8 bases and 5 bases respectively, with 23 bases between them. The CDR3 is 15 residues long. CDR3 nucleotides: TGCAGCTGCCGCGACGGCAGCAGTGGGTTAGATACGCAGTATTTT. This sequence encodes CSCRDGSSGLDTQYF.